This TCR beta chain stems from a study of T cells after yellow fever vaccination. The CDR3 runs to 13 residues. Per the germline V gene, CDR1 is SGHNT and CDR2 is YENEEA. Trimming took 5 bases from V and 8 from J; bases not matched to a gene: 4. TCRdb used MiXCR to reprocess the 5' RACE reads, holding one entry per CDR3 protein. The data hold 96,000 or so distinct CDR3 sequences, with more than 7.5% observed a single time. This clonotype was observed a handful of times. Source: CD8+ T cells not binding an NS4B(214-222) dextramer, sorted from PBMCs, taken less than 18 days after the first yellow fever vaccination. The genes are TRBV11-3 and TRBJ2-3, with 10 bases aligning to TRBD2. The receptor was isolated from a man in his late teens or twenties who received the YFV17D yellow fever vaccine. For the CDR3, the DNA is TGTGCCAGCAGCGGCGGGACTAGCGCTACGCAGTATTTT. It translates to CASSGGTSATQYF.